The clone carrying this TCR beta chain was counted many times. Its target is not known. Every patient was untreated before thyroid surgery. The data were obtained in a study of metastatic and nonmetastatic thyroid tumors. About the study: The authors compared repertoires across blood and tumor or nodule tissue from malignant and benign thyroid patients.

Per the study methods: To classify distant metastasis in papillary thyroid cancer, a model was built from CDR3 differences across clinicopathological groups. TCRdb reprocessed the PCR reads via MiXCR. TCRdb, rather than the study authors, made the V and J calls. The sample includes approximately 60,000 clones, 25% to 35% of them seen just once. Study-wide points: Significantly greater TCR beta diversity was reportedly found in malignant thyroid tumors than in benign nodules (in blood and tumor).

This receptor was taken from a female donor with papillary thyroid cancer or a benign thyroid nodule (not recorded which). Some clones in this sample may be carry-over from other donors' samples. Sequenced material: blood.

The CDR3 coding sequence is TGTGCCAGCAGGGCTAGCGGGAGTTACGAGCAGTACTTC. Protein: CASRASGSYEQYF. The V and J genes are TRBV2 and TRBJ2-7; 10 bases match TRBD2. Germline CDR1 reads SNHLY; CDR2 reads FYNNEI. The CDR3 contains 13 residues. V dropped 6 bases and J dropped 4; count of bases not matched to a gene: 3.